Shown below are 5 T cell receptor beta chains from a single sample sequenced in a study of shared T cell receptors in the human thymus. Here immunoSEQ multiplex PCR was the method, and the copy in TCRdb shows in-frame clones only, minus some. The sample lists about 730,000 clones, 80% to 90% seen once, with more than 0.01% in the top ten. The data also belong to a second study, concerning human thymus T cells.

Material: thymocytes. These TCRs come from a girl less than two years old with a congenital heart defect.

V is TRBV6-6 and J is TRBJ2-5; TRBD1 aligns across 7 bases. The tail of the sequence fits TRBJ2-7 better, so the J call may be wrong. This CDR3 contains 14 residues. Germline V gene sequence: CDR1 MNHNY, CDR2 SVGAGI (reference sequence). CDR3 loop: CASIDGDSPYEQYF. The CDR3 nucleotides read TGTGCCTCAATCGACGGGGACAGCCCCTACGAGCAGTACTTC.

The rearrangement joins TRBV4-2 to TRBJ2-1; a possible D gene is TRBD1 (5 bases). V dropped 4 bases and J dropped 5 bases, with 12 bases sitting between them. Germline loops: CDR1 LGHNA, CDR2 YNFKEQ. This CDR3 has 14 amino acids. For the CDR3, the DNA is TGTGCCAGCAGCCCCCGGACACTTCACAATGAGCAGTTCTTC. It translates to CASSPRTLHNEQFF.

The chain couples TRBV29-1 to TRBJ1-2; tentative D call: TRBD1 (5 bases). CDR1 and CDR2 (germline): SQVTM, ANQGSEA. V gave up 2 bases and J gave up 2 bases, with 12 bases separating them. The CDR3 length is 14 residues. CDR3 residues: CSVESRVLNYGYTF. In DNA, the CDR3 is TGCAGCGTTGAATCCAGGGTACTCAACTATGGCTACACCTTC.

This chain links TRBV7-9 with TRBJ1-1; 10 positions agree with TRBD1. This CDR3 has 16 amino acids. V was clipped by 3 bases and J by 6 bases; unmatched bases: 10. From germline, CDR1 is SEHNR and CDR2 FQNEAQ (reference sequence). The CDR3 coding sequence is TGTGCCAGCAGCTTCAGTACTTGGACAGGGGGACCTGAAGCTTTCTTT. Residues: CASSFSTWTGGPEAFF.

The chain is built from TRBV5-1 and TRBJ2-5, with a weak D call TRBD1 (5 bases). Trimming pared 0 bases from V and 7 bases from J, leaving 10 bases between. The CDR3 spans 13 residues. Germline V gene data show CDR1 as SGHRS and CDR2 as YFSETQ. The CDR3 nucleotides are TGCGCCAGCAGCTTGGCCAGGGAAGGGACCCAGTACTTC. This codes for CASSLAREGTQYF.